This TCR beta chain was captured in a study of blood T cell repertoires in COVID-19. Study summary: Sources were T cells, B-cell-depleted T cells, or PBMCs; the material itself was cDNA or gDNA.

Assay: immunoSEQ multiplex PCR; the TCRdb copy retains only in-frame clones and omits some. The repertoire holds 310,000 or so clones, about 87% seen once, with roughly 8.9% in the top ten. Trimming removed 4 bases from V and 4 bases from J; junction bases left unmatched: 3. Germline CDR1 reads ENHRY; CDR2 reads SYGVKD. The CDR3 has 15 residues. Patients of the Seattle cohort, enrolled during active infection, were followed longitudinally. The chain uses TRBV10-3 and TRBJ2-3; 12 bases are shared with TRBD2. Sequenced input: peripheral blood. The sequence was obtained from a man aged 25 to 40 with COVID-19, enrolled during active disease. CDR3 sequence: CAISGLAGAPDTQYF. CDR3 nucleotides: TGTGCCATCAGTGGACTAGCGGGAGCGCCAGATACGCAGTATTTT.